This TCR beta chain is from a study of siplizumab effects on memory and regulatory T cells. Findings and limits, study-wide: Versus more than 25% in controls, the mappable alloreactive CD4+ clones averaged about 70% Treg-derived with siplizumab. Researchers could map only a minor fraction of alloreactive clones to unstimulated subsets. A major contribution to the alloresponse seemed to be made by naive T cells, which seemed more diverse than memory cells. The study did not confirm that proliferating Tregs from siplizumab cultures were suppressive.

Profiling relied on immunoSEQ multiplex PCR, and the TCRdb table lists in-frame clones only, not all of them. The data show some 64,000 clones, roughly 85% seen once. Trimming removed 3 bases from V and 3 bases from J; junction bases left unmatched: 0. CDR1 is SEHNR and CDR2 is FQNEAQ in the germline V gene (reference sequence). CDR3 length: 14 amino acids. As for this clone: The antigen remains unidentified. Other DNA sequences of this sample code for an identical CDR3.

The clonotype was recovered from a human donor in good health. This chain joins TRBV7-9 and TRBJ1-4; TRBD1 agrees at 8 bases. The sequencing input was memory CD4+ T cells sorted from blood. Written as DNA, the CDR3 is TGTGCCAGCAGCTTGGGACAGGCTAATGAAAAACTGTTTTTT. Translating gives CASSLGQANEKLFF.